The 20 T cell receptor beta chains in this list originate from one sample, sequenced in a study of blood T cell repertoires in COVID-19. Repertoires were generated with immunoSEQ multiplex PCR, while TCRdb's copy carries only in-frame clones and drops some. Of over 85,000 clones detected, roughly 86% appear once; the ten largest clones hold about 5%. Sequencing was performed on peripheral blood. Source of these receptors: a man aged 40-49 years with acute or convalescent COVID-19.

The chain carries TRBV14 and TRBJ2-1; 10 bases align to TRBD2. CDR1 SGHDN and CDR2 FVKESK come from the germline V gene. The CDR3 consists of 12 residues. V lost 4 bases and J lost 15; bases outside the gene matches: 6. The CDR3 region is CASSPSGGARFF. In DNA, the CDR3 is TGTGCCAGCAGCCCAAGCGGGGGGGCGCGGTTCTTC.

The chain couples TRBV10-3 to TRBJ2-3; D is uncertain. Deletions cut 4 bases from V and 4 bases from J, with 3 bases between. Per germline, CDR1 ENHRY and CDR2 SYGVKD. The CDR3 contains 11 residues. CDR3 DNA sequence: TGTGCCATCAGTGTCGCAGATACGCAGTATTTT. Translated: CAISVADTQYF.

The rearrangement uses TRBV19 and TRBJ1-2; TRBD1 matches 8 bases. V shed 10 bases and J 5 bases; nucleotides not matched to a gene: 9. CDR1 and CDR2 from the germline V gene are LNHDA and SQIVND (reference sequence). This CDR3 has 13 residues. The CDR3 DNA is TGTGCCACATCCCAGGGGGCGAAGTATGGCTACACCTTC. It yields the protein CATSQGAKYGYTF.

This clone is a singleton in its sample. The chain is built from TRBV6-4 and TRBJ1-2; no clear D gene. CDR1 is MRHNA, CDR2 SNTAGT, per germline. With 0 bases removed from V and 8 bases from J, the gap between germline ends came to 7 bases. CDR3 length: 12 residues. The DNA for the CDR3 is TGTGCCAGCAGTGACTCCCTCGGGGGCTACACCTTC. This gives the protein CASSDSLGGYTF.

V usage is TRBV7-8 and J usage is TRBJ1-1; D not resolved. V lost 5 bases to trimming and J lost 5 bases, with 12 bases between them. Germline loops: CDR1 SGHVS, CDR2 FQNEAQ. This CDR3 spans 13 amino acids. Here the CDR3 DNA reads TGTGCCAGCAGCCCTCTCAGTCAGACTGAAGCTTTCTTT. Amino acid sequence: CASSPLSQTEAFF.

V and J are TRBV4-2 and TRBJ2-7, with 7 bases identical to TRBD1. From germline, CDR1 is LGHNA and CDR2 YNFKEQ. The ends lost 1 base at V and 3 bases at J; junction bases unmatched: 15. CDR3 size: 18 residues. This chain's CDR3 is CASSQVGQSISVNYEQYF. In DNA form, the CDR3 reads TGTGCCAGCAGCCAAGTGGGACAGAGTATCTCGGTAAACTACGAGCAGTACTTC.

This rearrangement joins TRBV12-5 to TRBJ2-5; 11 nucleotides line up with TRBD2. CDR1 is LGHNT and CDR2 is FRNRAP in the germline V gene. The J segment lost 5 bases and the V segment lost 1 base, leaving 6 bases of the junction unmatched. This CDR3 comprises 16 residues. The CDR3 DNA sequence: TGTGCTAGTGGTTTGGGTATAGCGGGGGGGCCGGAGACCCAGTACTTC. Its translation: CASGLGIAGGPETQYF.

This sequence joins TRBV6-6 and TRBJ2-7, with D possibly being TRBD2 (6 bases). The length of the CDR3 is 14 residues. CDR1 and CDR2 (germline): MNHNY, SVGAGI (reference sequence). V lost 7 bases and J lost 7, with 20 bases in between. CDR3 coding DNA: TGTGCCAGCAAGATAGGGGTGGAAGCGGGTGAGCAGTACTTC. Translating it yields CASKIGVEAGEQYF.

This chain uses TRBV7-9 with TRBJ1-1; TRBD1 matches at 7 bases. The CDR3 consists of 13 residues. CDR1 is SEHNR, CDR2 FQNEAQ, per germline (reference sequence). The trim removed 5 bases at V and 10 bases at J, leaving 10 bases unmatched. This chain's CDR3 is CASSPGGILLAFF. The CDR3 DNA sequence: TGTGCCAGCAGCCCAGGGGGGATCCTGTTAGCTTTCTTT.

V is TRBV5-8 and J is TRBJ2-2, with D maybe TRBD1 (6 bases). The CDR3 runs 14 residues. The V gene's germline CDR1 is SGHTS and CDR2 YDEGEE. Trimming stripped 7 bases from V and 4 bases from J, with 14 bases between. The CDR3 region is CASRGRGSTGELFF. The CDR3, as DNA: TGTGCCAGCCGGGGTAGGGGGAGCACCGGGGAGCTGTTTTTT.

The chain joins TRBV10-3 to TRBJ2-2, with a possible D match to TRBD2 (6 bases). Germline V gene data show CDR1 as ENHRY and CDR2 as SYGVKD. V was trimmed by 4 bases and J by 1 base, leaving 13 bases between them. The CDR3 is made up of 16 amino acids. The CDR3 DNA sequence: TGTGCCATCAGTGTAGGTAGCGGTGAGAACACCGGGGAGCTGTTTTTT. This translates into CAISVGSGENTGELFF.

This rearrangement joins TRBV6-5 to TRBJ1-5; TRBD1 agrees at 7 bases. This CDR3 is 15 amino acids long. The ends lost 7 bases at V and 2 bases at J; junction bases unmatched: 8. Germline assignment: CDR1 MNHEY and CDR2 SVGAGI. The CDR3, as DNA: TGTGCCAGCAAAGTAGGGGGCGTGGGCAATCAGCCCCAGCATTTT. The encoded protein is CASKVGGVGNQPQHF.

CDR3 DNA: TGTGCCAGTAGGAGTTCTGGGCGGGAAAGCCAAGAGACCCAGTACTTC. It yields the protein CASRSSGRESQETQYF. The chain employs TRBV19 and TRBJ2-5; maybe TRBD2 (6 bases). The V end was cut by 6 bases, the J end by 1 base, with 18 bases between. Germline CDR1 LNHDA, CDR2 SQIVND (reference sequence). There are 16 residues in the CDR3.

V and J are TRBV4-2 and TRBJ1-6; D is unclear. This CDR3 has 16 residues. The germline V and J ends were trimmed by 0 bases and 6 bases, with 12 bases remaining between them. The germline CDR1 and CDR2 sequences are LGHNA and YNFKEQ. CDR3 loop: CASSQDLGSINSPLHF. The CDR3 DNA sequence: TGTGCCAGCAGCCAAGATCTAGGGAGCATTAATTCACCCCTCCACTTT.

The chain links TRBV19 to TRBJ1-2, with D hard to call. The CDR3 spans 12 residues. Trimming shortened V by 3 bases and J by 8 bases, and 10 bases separated the two germline ends. Germline V CDR1 and CDR2: LNHDA, SQIVND (reference sequence). CDR3 sequence: CASSIAGFGYTF. For the CDR3, the DNA is TGTGCCAGTAGTATCGCGGGGTTCGGCTACACCTTC.

This chain joins TRBV24-1 and TRBJ2-5; 9 positions match TRBD1. This CDR3 spans 16 amino acids. V lost 2 bases, J lost 4 bases, and 7 bases stayed unmatched. Germline values: CDR1 KGHDR, CDR2 SFDVKD. The CDR3 reads CATSDSGTGTGETQYF. The CDR3 DNA is TGTGCCACCAGTGATTCCGGGACAGGGACCGGAGAGACCCAGTACTTC.

A word on this clone: The sample holds other DNA sequences that translate to the same CDR3. The chain is built from TRBV5-1 and TRBJ2-7; TRBD1 might be the D (6 bases). CDR1 is SGHRS, CDR2 YFSETQ, per germline. The CDR3 runs to 16 residues. V lost 0 bases and J lost 4, with 17 bases in between. In DNA form, the CDR3 reads TGCGCCAGCAGCTTGGCCGCCGGGACACCGTCTTACGAGCAGTACTTC. This translates into CASSLAAGTPSYEQYF.

This chain uses TRBV2 with TRBJ1-6; D possibly corresponds to TRBD1 (5 bases). The CDR3 has 13 amino acids. CDR1 and CDR2 (germline): SNHLY, FYNNEI. The V gene lost 6 bases and the J gene lost 7 bases, with 10 bases spanning the gap. CDR3 sequence (DNA): TGTGCCAGCAGGTTGGGACTAAATTCACCCCTCCACTTT. Its translation: CASRLGLNSPLHF.

This chain links TRBV29-1 with TRBJ1-2; 9 bases are shared with TRBD1. The germline V gene has CDR1 SQVTM and CDR2 ANQGSEA. J was trimmed by 3 bases and V by 0 bases; bases with no gene match: 2. The CDR3 consists of 14 residues. The CDR3 coding sequence is TGCAGCGTTGAAGACCGGACAGGGGACTATGGCTACACCTTC. Its translation is CSVEDRTGDYGYTF.

V and J are TRBV19 and TRBJ2-7; TRBD1 matches at 7 bases. V trimming: 6 bases; J trimming: 2 bases; junction bases outside the gene matches: 10. The germline CDR1 and CDR2 sequences are LNHDA and SQIVND (reference sequence). The CDR3 consists of 15 residues. The CDR3 is CASSPPGQIPYEQYF. The DNA for the CDR3 is TGTGCCAGTAGCCCTCCGGGACAGATACCCTACGAGCAGTACTTC.